This T cell receptor beta chain was recovered during a study of blood T cell repertoires in COVID-19. As for the study in general: Sites in the United States, Italy and Spain provided acute and convalescent COVID-19 samples. PBMCs, B-cell-depleted T cells, or T cells were the source of the cDNA or gDNA that made up the material.

V gave up 0 bases and J gave up 6 bases; unmatched junction bases: 8. The CDR3 is 15 amino acids. CDR1 SGHRS and CDR2 YFSETQ come from the germline V gene. In the original workflow: How many nucleated cells were present was estimated from reference gene primer amplification. The data were produced by immunoSEQ multiplex PCR, yet TCRdb's version contains in-frame clones alone and is incomplete. The V and J calls and clone size are taken from that table; D and trimming were inferred from the DNA. The repertoire includes about 150,000 clones, roughly 88% of them detected once, and about 10% sits in the top ten.

The receptor was derived from a man between 60 and 75 years old with active or convalescent COVID-19. What was sequenced was peripheral blood. The chain is built from TRBV5-1 and TRBJ1-1, with 7 bases matching TRBD1. The CDR3: CASSLGSGGLAEAFF. CDR3 in DNA: TGCGCCAGCAGCTTGGGGTCAGGGGGACTCGCTGAAGCTTTCTTT.